This T cell receptor beta chain comes out of a study of T cells in Graves' hyperthyroidism and ophthalmopathy. At the level of the study: Staff took peripheral blood when the initial diagnosis was made, before any treatment began. Findings and caveats of the study: Most clonotypes that expanded in the thyroid above 0.001 also showed up in blood.

Sample collection date corresponds to first hyperthyroidism diagnosis, prior to any ophthalmopathy symptoms. Amplified regions were TCR beta CDR3 sequences from RNA transcripts. During a first-round RT-PCR of the TCR CDR3, the HTBI primer set was used. In TCRdb, the multiplex PCR reads were re-called with MiXCR into one record per CDR3 protein. Found here are some 600,000 distinct CDR3 sequences, approximately 15% of them singletons; the top ten hold 5% to 7%. Notes on this clonotype: Antigen: not known.

The J segment lost 6 bases and the V segment lost 6 bases, leaving 3 bases of the junction unmatched. Germline CDR1 GTSNPN, CDR2 SVGIG (reference sequence). There are 12 residues in the CDR3. This receptor was obtained from a woman aged 25 to 39 with Graves' hyperthyroidism that later progressed to Graves' ophthalmopathy. Material: blood. The chain carries TRBV30 and TRBJ2-1; TRBD2 matches 9 bases. Written as DNA, the CDR3 is TGTGCCTGCGGGCGGGAGGGCAATGAGCAGTTCTTC. This encodes CACGREGNEQFF.